Presented here are 20 T cell receptor beta chains from one specimen sequenced in a study of blood T cell repertoires in COVID-19. Libraries were prepared by immunoSEQ multiplex PCR; TCRdb keeps only in-frame clonotypes and omits some of them. The profile shows under 250,000 clones, about 86% of them singletons. What was sequenced was peripheral blood. Receptors originate from a man aged 45-60 years with active or convalescent COVID-19.

This sequence joins TRBV19 and TRBJ2-5; D possibly corresponds to TRBD1 (6 bases). Per the germline V gene, CDR1 is LNHDA and CDR2 is SQIVND (reference sequence). CDR3 length: 13 amino acids. Deletions cut 3 bases from V and 1 base from J, with 6 bases between. CDR3 amino acids: CASSMDSQETQYF. The CDR3 region has the DNA TGTGCCAGTAGTATGGACAGCCAAGAGACCCAGTACTTC.

The gene calls are TRBV9 and TRBJ2-2; D is unclear. The V end was cut by 1 base, the J end by 7 bases, with 5 bases between. Germline values: CDR1 SGDLS, CDR2 YYNGEE. CDR3 length equals 12 residues. The CDR3 region is CASSVRGGELFF. The CDR3, as DNA: TGTGCCAGCAGCGTACGAGGCGGGGAGCTGTTTTTT.

V gene TRBV19 combines with J gene TRBJ2-5; TRBD1 aligns across 10 bases. Germline assignment: CDR1 LNHDA and CDR2 SQIVND (reference sequence). V shed 10 bases, J shed 5 bases, and the junction held 13 bases outside the gene matches. The CDR3 consists of 15 residues. This chain's CDR3 is CATGGTGEVGETQYF. The DNA for the CDR3 is TGTGCCACCGGAGGGACAGGGGAGGTTGGGGAGACCCAGTACTTC.

The chain has TRBV7-7 and TRBJ2-5; D perhaps matches TRBD2 (7 bases). Between the trimmed V and J ends, which lost 4 bases and 5 bases, there was a span of 14 bases. Germline CDR1 and CDR2: SSHAT and FNYEAQ (reference sequence). The CDR3 covers 14 residues. CDR3 loop: CASSSGGPGETQYF. The CDR3 DNA reads as TGTGCCAGCAGCTCGGGGGGCCCAGGGGAGACCCAGTACTTC.

Here the CDR3 reads CAIRSSRQGGEGYTF. In nucleotides, the CDR3 is TGTGCCATCAGGAGCTCTCGACAGGGGGGAGAAGGCTACACCTTC. This chain connects TRBV10-3 to TRBJ1-2; 9 bases match TRBD1. CDR3 length: 15 residues. Trimming cost V 6 bases and J 8 bases; bases outside gene matches: 13. Germline V lookup: CDR1 ENHRY, CDR2 SYGVKD.

CDR3 residues: CASSFSGLEKLFF. Written as DNA, the CDR3 is TGTGCCAGCAGTTTTTCAGGTCTGGAAAAACTGTTTTTT. The J gene is TRBJ1-4, the V gene TRBV12-3 or TRBV12-4; D gene uncertain. The V end was cut by 3 bases, the J end by 8 bases, with 10 bases between. The CDR3 is 13 residues long.

J is TRBJ2-2 and V is TRBV23-1, with a tentative D call TRBD1 (6 bases). Being an ORF, TRBV23-1 has a function that is uncertain. CDR3 length: 17 amino acids. The V end was cut by 3 bases, the J end by 0 bases, with 14 bases between. CDR3 loop: CASSHPQGTPNTGELFF. CDR3 DNA sequence: TGCGCCAGCAGTCATCCTCAGGGGACCCCGAACACCGGGGAGCTGTTTTTT.

The chain joins TRBV9 to TRBJ1-6; 7 bases align to TRBD1. The CDR3 consists of 14 residues. Germline V gene lookup returns CDR1 SGDLS and CDR2 YYNGEE. V lost 0 bases to trimming and J lost 9 bases; unmatched junction nucleotides: 3. CDR3 DNA sequence: TGTGCCAGCAGCGTAGGAGGGGGCGGTTCACCCCTCCACTTT. It specifies CASSVGGGGSPLHF.

This chain connects TRBV24-1 to TRBJ1-5; the D gene is possibly TRBD1 (5 bases). Per the germline V gene, CDR1 is KGHDR and CDR2 is SFDVKD. The CDR3 has 14 amino acids. V was clipped by 5 bases and J by 7 bases, with 14 bases between them. CDR3 in amino acids: CATSGSGAGQPQHF. The CDR3 nucleotides read TGTGCCACCAGTGGAAGCGGGGCCGGGCAGCCCCAGCATTTT.

The rearrangement links TRBV11-3 to TRBJ2-6; 8 bases match TRBD1. Germline CDR1 and CDR2: SGHNT and YENEEA. After removal of 5 bases from V and 0 bases from J, the junction contained 9 bases not matched to a gene. CDR3 size: 18 residues. In DNA form, the CDR3 reads TGTGCCAGCAGCCCAGGGGACAGGTTTCTCTCTGGGGCCAACGTCCTGACTTTC. Protein: CASSPGDRFLSGANVLTF.

The rearrangement joins TRBV5-4 to TRBJ1-2, with D possibly TRBD1 on 5 matching bases. Trimming pared 4 bases from V and 5 bases from J, leaving 18 bases between. CDR1 and CDR2 from the germline V gene are SGHNT and YYREEE (reference sequence). The CDR3 has 15 residues. The CDR3 sequence: CASSPTNGGVYGYTF. The CDR3 DNA follows: TGTGCCAGCAGCCCAACCAATGGGGGGGTATATGGCTACACCTTC.

The CDR3 is CASSSTGGGNEKLFF. In DNA form, the CDR3 reads TGTGCCAGCAGCTCCACCGGGGGAGGGAATGAAAAACTGTTTTTT. The V call is TRBV7-2, the J call TRBJ1-4; D might be TRBD1 (5 bases). The V and J ends lost 4 bases and 5 bases respectively, with 14 bases between them. Per germline, CDR1 SGHTA and CDR2 FQGNSA. CDR3 length equals 15 residues.

The gene calls are TRBV7-8 and TRBJ2-1; 8 nucleotides agree with TRBD2. With 5 bases clipped from V and 3 bases from J, the junction kept 9 bases outside the gene matches. CDR1 SGHVS and CDR2 FQNEAQ come from the germline V gene. The CDR3 contains 16 residues. Written as DNA, the CDR3 is TGTGCCAGCAGCCCGAACTTCGCGGGGGGCTACAATGAGCAGTTCTTC. It encodes CASSPNFAGGYNEQFF.

The gene calls are TRBV4-3 and TRBJ2-7; 8 bases align to TRBD2. Germline assignment: CDR1 LGHNA and CDR2 YSLEER. The CDR3 runs 18 residues. The J segment lost 2 bases and the V segment lost 0 bases, leaving 12 bases of the junction unmatched. Here the CDR3 DNA reads TGCGCCAGCAGCCAAGATCGGGACGGCGTCGGGGGGGCCTACGAGCAGTACTTC. Translating it yields CASSQDRDGVGGAYEQYF.

The chain employs TRBV3-1 (or the pseudogene TRBV3-2) and TRBJ2-4; D is uncertain. CDR1 LGHDT and CDR2 YNNKEL come from the germline V gene (reference sequence). This CDR3 region has 14 residues. Trimming cost V 0 bases and J 6 bases, with 9 bases left between them. The CDR3 coding sequence is TGTGCCAGCAGCCAAGAGTCAGTCCGAAACATTCAGTACTTC. As protein: CASSQESVRNIQYF.

In its sample, this clone was seen a few times. The rearrangement uses TRBV30 and TRBJ1-5; D call uncertain. V was pared by 0 bases and J by 0 bases, with 6 bases between. CDR3 length equals 14 residues. Germline V gene sequence: CDR1 GTSNPN, CDR2 SVGIG (reference sequence). CDR3 residues: CAWSVASSNQPQHF. The CDR3 DNA reads as TGTGCCTGGAGTGTTGCCAGTAGCAATCAGCCCCAGCATTTT. Full variable domain (outside the CDR3, taken from reference TRBV30 and TRBJ1-5): SQTIHQWPATLVQPVGSPLSLECTVEGTSNPNLYWYRQAAGRGLQLLFYSVGIGQISSEVPQNLSASRPQDRQFILSSKKLLLSDSGFYLCAWSVASSNQPQHFGDGTRLSIL.

This clone showed up just once. The chain has TRBV2 and TRBJ1-2; the D gene is possibly TRBD1 (6 bases). Trimming stripped 6 bases from V and 4 bases from J, with 12 bases between. This CDR3 is built from 13 residues. CDR1 is SNHLY, CDR2 FYNNEI, per germline. CDR3 DNA: TGTGCCAGCAGCCTGGACAGCCTCTATGGCTACACCTTC. Translated, it gives CASSLDSLYGYTF.

V usage is TRBV6-5 and J usage is TRBJ1-1; the match to TRBD1 covers 11 bases. Looked up from germline, CDR1 is MNHEY and CDR2 is SVGAGI. The CDR3 is made up of 14 amino acids. The junction had 4 bases not matched to a gene; V was cut back by 6 bases and J by 4 bases. Here the CDR3 reads CASRDRGQATEAFF. In nucleotides, the CDR3 is TGTGCCAGCAGGGACAGGGGGCAAGCCACTGAAGCTTTCTTT.

The rearrangement uses TRBV19 and TRBJ1-2, with D possibly matching TRBD1 (5 bases). This CDR3 is built from 13 residues. Per the germline V gene, CDR1 is LNHDA and CDR2 is SQIVND (reference sequence). Trimming cost V 3 bases and J 4 bases, with 9 bases left between them. CDR3: CASSMGTGYGYTF. In DNA form, the CDR3 reads TGTGCCAGTAGTATGGGCACAGGCTATGGCTACACCTTC.

The chain combines TRBV6-5 with TRBJ1-1, with TRBD1 matching 8 bases. The CDR3 sequence is 14 residues long. V lost 5 bases to trimming and J lost 0 bases; unmatched junction nucleotides: 2. Germline CDR1 reads MNHEY; CDR2 reads SVGAGI. The CDR3, as DNA: TGTGCCAGCAGTAAGACAGGGGTGAACACTGAAGCTTTCTTT. As protein: CASSKTGVNTEAFF.